These 28 T cell receptor beta chains originate from one sample sequenced in a study of blood T cell repertoires in COVID-19. Measured with immunoSEQ multiplex PCR; TCRdb has only the in-frame clones, and not every one. The sample holds hundreds of thousands of clones, roughly 85% seen once. The sequenced sample was peripheral blood. The receptor source for this set is a man aged 40-55 years with acute or convalescent COVID-19.

The chain employs TRBV2 and TRBJ1-2; 7 bases fit TRBD1. Germline values: CDR1 SNHLY, CDR2 FYNNEI. Trimming cost V 5 bases and J 5 bases; bases outside gene matches: 8. The CDR3 contains 14 residues. The CDR3 loop reads CASSTRTGPYGYTF. The DNA of the CDR3 is TGTGCCAGCAGTACCCGGACAGGCCCATATGGCTACACCTTC.

The rearrangement joins TRBV4-1 to TRBJ1-5, with D perhaps TRBD1 (6 bases). The CDR3 runs to 13 residues. Trimming took off 4 bases at V and 4 bases at J, with 8 bases between the two ends. The germline V gene has CDR1 MGHRA and CDR2 YSYEKL. CDR3 DNA sequence: TGCGCCAGCAGCCTGACAGGAAATCAGCCCCAGCATTTT. It yields the protein CASSLTGNQPQHF.

The V gene is TRBV5-1, the J gene TRBJ2-7, with D uncertain. The CDR3 extends over 13 amino acids. Germline loops: CDR1 SGHRS, CDR2 YFSETQ. V was clipped by 2 bases and J by 1 base, with 7 bases between them. The CDR3 is CASSFGASYEQYF. DNA for the CDR3: TGCGCCAGCAGCTTTGGAGCTTCCTACGAGCAGTACTTC.

This clone was detected only a few times. Here the CDR3 reads CSAAADTQYF. For the CDR3, the DNA is TGCAGTGCCGCGGCAGATACGCAGTATTTT. The chain links TRBV20-1 to TRBJ2-3; no clear D. Germline loops: CDR1 DFQATT, CDR2 SNEGSKA (reference sequence). Trimming took 6 bases from V and 4 from J, leaving 5 bases between them. The CDR3 runs to 10 residues.

This sequence joins TRBV18 and TRBJ1-6, with 7 positions matching TRBD1. The length of the CDR3 is 15 residues. Germline V gene lookup returns CDR1 KGHSH and CDR2 LQKENI. With V trimmed by 3 bases and J by 8 bases, 7 bases remained unmatched. The CDR3 nucleotides read TGTGCCAGCTCACCTGACAGGGTCCAGTATTCACCCCTCCACTTT. It codes for CASSPDRVQYSPLHF.

This rearrangement joins TRBV5-1 to TRBJ1-6; 9 bases are a match to TRBD1. Trimming at V came to 2 bases and at J to 12 bases, leaving 9 bases not matched to a gene. The CDR3 is 15 amino acids. The germline CDR1 and CDR2 sequences are SGHRS and YFSETQ. The CDR3 here is CASSFWTGDNGPLHF. CDR3 nucleotide sequence: TGCGCCAGCAGCTTTTGGACAGGGGATAACGGACCCCTCCACTTT.

V usage is TRBV14 and J usage is TRBJ2-1; D gene ambiguous. This CDR3 spans 15 amino acids. Looked up from germline, CDR1 is SGHDN and CDR2 is FVKESK. V gave up 2 bases and J gave up 5 bases, with 13 bases separating them. Here the CDR3 reads CASSQNSAGNNEQFF. CDR3 nucleotide sequence: TGTGCCAGCAGCCAAAACTCTGCAGGAAACAATGAGCAGTTCTTC.

This clone was seen a single time. V gene TRBV6-5 combines with J gene TRBJ1-1; weak D call: TRBD1 (5 bases). This CDR3 has 13 residues. The germline V gene has CDR1 MNHEY and CDR2 SVGAGI. V was clipped by 6 bases and J by 12 bases, with 20 bases between them. CDR3 region: CASRLPPGGDPFF. In DNA form, the CDR3 reads TGTGCCAGCAGACTCCCCCCCGGGGGGGATCCTTTCTTT.

J is TRBJ2-7 and V is TRBV2; D is undetermined. Trimming stripped 6 bases from V and 5 bases from J, with 14 bases between. This CDR3 is 13 amino acids long. The V gene's germline CDR1 is SNHLY and CDR2 FYNNEI. The DNA of the CDR3 is TGTGCCAGCAGCCCCCCCCTGGCCCACGAGCAGTACTTC. This codes for CASSPPLAHEQYF.

The V gene is TRBV4-1, the J gene TRBJ2-3, with TRBD2 identical over 8 bases. The germline V gene has CDR1 MGHRA and CDR2 YSYEKL. The CDR3 has 16 amino acids. V trimming: 2 bases; J trimming: 4 bases; junction bases outside the gene matches: 8. CDR3 in DNA: TGCGCCAGCAGCCAACTCGGGACTAGAGTGGCAGATACGCAGTATTTT. Protein: CASSQLGTRVADTQYF.

This clone was seen a single time. The chain links TRBV5-1 to TRBJ1-6; perhaps TRBD1 as D (5 bases). Germline loops: CDR1 SGHRS, CDR2 YFSETQ. CDR3 length: 17 residues. Trimming shortened V by 0 bases and J by 8 bases, and 18 bases separated the two germline ends. The chain's CDR3 is CASSLDPGGSNHSPLHF. Here the CDR3 DNA reads TGCGCCAGCAGCTTGGACCCTGGGGGGTCGAACCATTCACCCCTCCACTTT.

The rearrangement uses TRBV7-9 and TRBJ1-2; perhaps TRBD1 as D (6 bases). The V and J ends lost 3 bases and 10 bases respectively, with 9 bases between them. The CDR3 runs to 11 residues. CDR1 and CDR2 (germline): SEHNR, FQNEAQ (reference sequence). In DNA, the CDR3 is TGTGCCAGCAGCTTCGGACAGCTCTACACCTTC. This gives the protein CASSFGQLYTF. The full variable domain, its missing parts supplied by reference TRBV7-9 and TRBJ1-2, is DTGVSQNPRHKITKRGQNVTFRCDPISEHNRLYWYRQTLGQGPEFLTYFQNEAQLEKSRLLSDRFSAERPKGSFSTLEIQRTEQGDSAMYLCASSFGQLYTFGSGTRLTVV.

V is TRBV6-6 and J is TRBJ1-4; 10 bases fit TRBD1. Trimming removed 5 bases from V and 6 bases from J; junction bases left unmatched: 15. The CDR3 is 18 residues long. Germline-derived CDR1 and CDR2 are MNHNY and SVGAGI (reference sequence). In DNA form, the CDR3 reads TGTGCCAGCAGTCGCCAGGGGACAGGGGTGGGAAGGGATGAAAAACTGTTTTTT. Translated, it gives CASSRQGTGVGRDEKLFF.

This rearrangement joins TRBV11-2 to TRBJ1-6; no clear D. CDR1 is SGHAT and CDR2 is FQNNGV in the germline V gene. Deletions cut 4 bases from V and 7 bases from J, with 14 bases between. There are 15 residues in the CDR3. The CDR3 sequence is CASSSTDNPNSPLHF. As DNA, the CDR3 is TGTGCCAGCAGCTCAACTGACAACCCGAATTCACCCCTCCACTTT.

The rearrangement joins TRBV6-1 to TRBJ2-2; 12 bases map to TRBD1. Germline values: CDR1 MNHNS, CDR2 SASEGT. The length of the CDR3 is 16 residues. The ends lost 4 bases at V and 7 bases at J; junction bases unmatched: 7. The CDR3 sequence: CASSGRDRGRIGELFF. In nucleotides, the CDR3 is TGTGCCAGCAGTGGACGGGACAGGGGGCGCATCGGGGAGCTGTTTTTT.

The chain recombines TRBV4-1 with TRBJ2-1; 8 nucleotides match TRBD1. Per the germline V gene, CDR1 is MGHRA and CDR2 is YSYEKL. With V trimmed by 2 bases and J by 3 bases, 9 bases remained unmatched. The CDR3 length is 17 residues. The CDR3 sequence is CASSQTSGTGVYNEQFF. The CDR3 bases are TGCGCCAGCAGCCAAACCTCCGGGACAGGAGTCTACAATGAGCAGTTCTTC.

This sequence joins TRBV7-9 and TRBJ1-2; 7 bases line up with TRBD1. CDR1 and CDR2 from the germline V gene are SEHNR and FQNEAQ (reference sequence). V lost 3 bases to trimming and J lost 5 bases; unmatched junction nucleotides: 6. The CDR3 is made up of 14 amino acids. The CDR3 region is CASSFLGQTYGYTF. CDR3 DNA: TGTGCCAGCAGCTTTCTGGGACAGACTTATGGCTACACCTTC.

The chain recombines TRBV5-6 with TRBJ1-1; D gene uncertain. Germline CDR1 is SGHDT and CDR2 is YYEEEE. V gave up 4 bases and J gave up 7 bases, with 14 bases separating them. CDR3 size: 13 residues. Written as DNA, the CDR3 is TGTGCCAGCAGCGCTCAGAGGGATGTTGAAGCTTTCTTT. Its protein product is CASSAQRDVEAFF.

The gene calls are TRBV12-5 and TRBJ2-3; the match to TRBD1 covers 10 bases. V was pared by 5 bases and J by 3 bases, with 11 bases of the junction left unmatched. CDR1 is LGHNT, CDR2 FRNRAP, per germline. The CDR3 runs 17 residues. Here the CDR3 DNA reads TGTGCTAGTGGTAAAAAGGGGACAGGGGAGGGAACAGATACGCAGTATTTT. Translation gives CASGKKGTGEGTDTQYF.

This rearrangement joins TRBV9 to TRBJ1-1; perhaps TRBD1 as D (5 bases). This CDR3 spans 14 amino acids. Trimming stripped 2 bases from V and 0 bases from J, with 8 bases between. In germline, CDR1 is SGDLS, CDR2 YYNGEE. CDR3 residues: CASSVQDMNTEAFF. CDR3 nucleotide sequence: TGTGCCAGCAGCGTCCAGGACATGAACACTGAAGCTTTCTTT.

V usage is TRBV5-6 and J usage is TRBJ1-2; 9 nucleotides match TRBD1. J gave up 3 bases and V 4 bases, and 4 bases lay outside the gene matches. The CDR3 consists of 14 residues. Per germline, CDR1 SGHDT and CDR2 YYEEEE. The CDR3 region is CASSDGTGYYGYTF. In DNA, the CDR3 is TGTGCCAGCAGCGACGGGACAGGGTACTATGGCTACACCTTC.

The chain carries TRBV6-5 and TRBJ1-6, with a tentative D call TRBD1 (5 bases). Germline CDR1 MNHEY, CDR2 SVGAGI. Trimming stripped 5 bases from V and 5 bases from J, with 10 bases between. The CDR3 extends over 14 amino acids. In nucleotides, the CDR3 is TGTGCCAGCAGTAGACCCAGGGATAATTCACCCCTCCACTTT. Protein: CASSRPRDNSPLHF.

In DNA, the CDR3 is TGTGCCAGCAGCTCAGGGGGAGTGTGGGGCTACACCTTC. Its protein product is CASSSGGVWGYTF. V gene TRBV5-6 combines with J gene TRBJ1-2; TRBD1 agrees at 7 bases. The ends lost 3 bases at V and 8 bases at J; junction bases unmatched: 7. The V gene's germline CDR1 is SGHDT and CDR2 YYEEEE. This CDR3 is 13 amino acids long.

V is TRBV20-1 and J is TRBJ1-1; no reliable D call. The CDR3 loop spans 11 amino acids. V lost 6 bases, J lost 9 bases, and 14 bases lay in between. The germline V gene has CDR1 DFQATT and CDR2 SNEGSKA (reference sequence). CDR3 coding DNA: TGCAGTGCATGGGTCGGGGAAAAAGCTTTCTTT. Encoded protein: CSAWVGEKAFF.

This sequence joins TRBV2 and TRBJ2-7, with a weak D call TRBD2 (5 bases). The CDR3 contains 15 residues. Looked up from germline, CDR1 is SNHLY and CDR2 is FYNNEI. V was cut by 5 bases and J by 7 bases, with 21 bases left in between. The CDR3 region is CASSPLVGPTGEQYF. CDR3 nucleotide sequence: TGTGCCAGCAGTCCTTTGGTCGGACCTACGGGGGAGCAGTACTTC.

CDR3 in DNA: TGCGCCAGCGGTCGACAGACGAACACCGGGGAGCTGTTTTTT. This translates into CASGRQTNTGELFF. This chain joins TRBV10-2 and TRBJ2-2, with D possibly being TRBD1 (5 bases). The germline V and J ends were trimmed by 8 bases and 0 bases, with 10 bases remaining between them. Germline V gives CDR1 WSHSY, CDR2 SAAADI. This CDR3 has 14 residues.

V usage is TRBV7-2 and J usage is TRBJ1-2; D remains ambiguous. Germline assignment: CDR1 SGHTA and CDR2 FQGNSA. This CDR3 comprises 15 residues. V was pared by 1 base and J by 0 bases, with 9 bases between. Here the CDR3 DNA reads TGTGCCAGCAGCTTAGATTCGGGAGCTAACTATGGCTACACCTTC. It encodes CASSLDSGANYGYTF.

This sequence joins TRBV29-1 and TRBJ2-2; no clear D. V lost 5 bases, J lost 1 base, and 11 bases lay in between. This CDR3 is built from 14 residues. CDR1 and CDR2 from the germline V gene are SQVTM and ANQGSEA. The CDR3 sequence: CSVQAKQNTGELFF. The CDR3 DNA follows: TGCAGCGTTCAAGCGAAACAGAACACCGGGGAGCTGTTTTTT.